Listed here are 8 T cell receptor beta chains from one sample, sequenced in a study of blood T cells in healthy people across ages. Primers used in a second PCR of about 7 to 12 cycles were a sample-barcoded 5' primer and a J-beta primer mix. TCRdb fed the 5' RACE reads into MiXCR, producing one record per CDR3 protein. Of 2 million or so distinct CDR3 sequences in the sample, less than 50% are singletons; the top ten hold less than 2.5%. Sequenced: blood. The source is a woman in her forties in good health.

The chain links TRBV18 to TRBJ1-1; TRBD1 is a possible D gene (6 bases). The V end lost 3 bases, the J end lost 3 bases, and 14 bases lay between the germline ends. From germline, CDR1 is KGHSH and CDR2 LQKENI. The CDR3 contains 15 residues. CDR3 coding DNA: TGTGCCAGCTCACCCGGACAGACACTTTACACTGAAGCTTTCTTT. This codes for CASSPGQTLYTEAFF. The full variable domain, its missing parts supplied by reference TRBV18 and TRBJ1-1, is NAGVMQNPRHLVRRRGQEARLRCSPMKGHSHVYWYRQLPEEGLKFMVYLQKENIIDESGMPKERFSAEFPKEGPSILRIQQVVRGDSAAYFCASSPGQTLYTEAFFGQGTRLTVV.

This clonotype was recorded a few times. The chain couples TRBV29-1 to TRBJ2-3; D unclear. This CDR3 comprises 15 residues. V was trimmed by 4 bases and J by 3 bases, leaving 17 bases between them. Germline-derived CDR1 and CDR2 are SQVTM and ANQGSEA. The CDR3 spells CSVVRPPTLTDTQYF. CDR3 DNA: TGCAGCGTTGTCCGCCCACCTACTTTAACAGATACGCAGTATTTT.

V usage is TRBV4-2 and J usage is TRBJ1-2; 7 bases are shared with TRBD1. Trimming removed 0 bases from V and 3 bases from J; junction bases left unmatched: 7. CDR1 is LGHNA and CDR2 is YNFKEQ in the germline V gene. This CDR3 has 16 residues. This chain's CDR3 is CASSQDPQGEDYGYTF. In DNA, the CDR3 is TGTGCCAGCAGCCAAGATCCCCAGGGGGAAGACTATGGCTACACCTTC.

The rearrangement uses TRBV20-1 and TRBJ2-1; 8 positions match TRBD2. Germline CDR1 and CDR2: DFQATT and SNEGSKA (reference sequence). V was clipped by 5 bases and J by 3 bases; unmatched bases: 33. The CDR3 is 23 residues long. This chain's CDR3 is CSAGGAGGAFPLHPLSIYNEQFF. The CDR3, as DNA: TGCAGTGCTGGAGGGGCCGGGGGGGCTTTCCCCCTGCACCCATTGTCCATCTACAATGAGCAGTTCTTC.

This sequence joins TRBV20-1 and TRBJ2-3; 9 nucleotides agree with TRBD2. The ends lost 3 bases at V and 4 bases at J; junction bases unmatched: 8. Germline V lookup: CDR1 DFQATT, CDR2 SNEGSKA (reference sequence). The CDR3 sequence is 15 residues long. The CDR3 DNA reads TGCAGTGCTAGTGAGTGGACTAGCGCACCAGATACGCAGTATTTT. Amino acids: CSASEWTSAPDTQYF.

This clonotype was counted only a few times. The genes are TRBV7-2 and TRBJ1-4, with 11 bases fitting TRBD1. CDR1 and CDR2 (germline): SGHTA, FQGNSA. The CDR3 spans 14 residues. J gave up 8 bases and V 4 bases, and 3 bases lay outside the gene matches. The CDR3 DNA reads TGTGCCAGCAGCTGGGACAGGGGGAGCGAAAAACTGTTTTTT. Its translation is CASSWDRGSEKLFF.

The chain carries TRBV7-9 and TRBJ1-3; 10 bases map to TRBD1. Germline values: CDR1 SEHNR, CDR2 FQNEAQ (reference sequence). CDR3 size: 14 residues. V lost 8 bases and J lost 1; bases outside the gene matches: 2. The CDR3 here is CASRQGASGNTIYF. The CDR3 DNA reads TGTGCCAGCCGACAGGGGGCATCTGGAAACACCATATATTTT.

This clonotype appeared a single time. The chain recombines TRBV9 with TRBJ1-1; 7 positions agree with TRBD1. Germline CDR1 and CDR2: SGDLS and YYNGEE. After removal of 0 bases from V and 8 bases from J, the junction contained 4 bases not matched to a gene. This CDR3 comprises 13 residues. The CDR3 loop reads CASSVGHRGEAFF. The CDR3 DNA follows: TGTGCCAGCAGCGTAGGCCACAGGGGAGAAGCTTTCTTT. The full variable domain, its missing parts supplied by reference TRBV9 and TRBJ1-1, is DSGVTQTPKHLITATGQRVTLRCSPRSGDLSVYWYQQSLDQGLQFLIQYYNGEERAKGNILERFSAQQFPDLHSELNLSSLELGDSALYFCASSVGHRGEAFFGQGTRLTVV.